Reported below is one T cell receptor (beta chain). Its antigen is as yet unknown. TCRdb re-analysed the reads in MiXCR, keeping a single row per CDR3 protein. The table records about 220,000 distinct CDR3 sequences, roughly 34% of them present only once. These data come from a study of T cell repertoires in cytomegalovirus infection. The overall study: CMV epitopes that were recently identified and HLA-C-restricted were used alongside well-studied HLA-B-restricted ones. Public TCR beta signatures marked donors with CMV infection and the matching HLA.

The V and J ends lost 10 bases and 1 base, in that order; junction bases with no gene match: 10. Germline V gene lookup returns CDR1 LNHDA and CDR2 SQIVND (reference sequence). There are 15 residues in the CDR3. Study-wide results and limits: Using cumulative public TCR beta family frequency, the authors identified those who carried CMV together with the relevant HLA. Across the ex vivo response, the dominant clonotypes were HLA-C-restricted CMV-specific TCR beta clonotypes.

The rearrangement links TRBV19 to TRBJ1-5; 7 bases align to TRBD1. The specimen comprised CD8+ T cells from cultured PBMCs, sampled from culture after CMV antigen stimulation. The sequence was obtained from a human donor in good health (CMV status not recorded). Some clones in this sample may be carry-over from other donors' samples. The CDR3 is CATLPRQGSNQPQHF. DNA of the CDR3: TGTGCCACCCTCCCGCGACAGGGAAGCAATCAGCCCCAGCATTTT.